One and the same sample provided the 3 T cell receptor beta chains below, sequenced in a study of blood T cell repertoires in COVID-19. Produced via immunoSEQ multiplex PCR; TCRdb's table is partial and in-frame only. Here the sample spans 100,000 or so clones, approximately 86% being singletons. Material: peripheral blood. The receptors shown here come from a man aged 60 to 69 with acute or convalescent COVID-19.

V is TRBV27 and J is TRBJ1-5; 8 bases are shared with TRBD1. The CDR3 extends over 14 amino acids. CDR1 and CDR2 from the germline V gene are MNHEY and SMNVEV (reference sequence). Germline trimming cut 4 bases from V and 5 bases from J; bases unmatched to any gene: 4. The CDR3 reads CASSSTGVDQPQHF. The DNA of the CDR3 is TGTGCCAGCAGTTCGACAGGGGTGGATCAGCCCCAGCATTTT.

V gene TRBV5-1 combines with J gene TRBJ2-5; 7 nucleotides match TRBD2. The J segment lost 4 bases and the V segment lost 6 bases, leaving 3 bases of the junction unmatched. The CDR3 sequence is 12 residues long. Germline CDR1 SGHRS, CDR2 YFSETQ. The DNA of the CDR3 is TGCGCCAGCAAGTCGGGGGGAGAGACCCAGTACTTC. Protein sequence: CASKSGGETQYF.

The gene calls are TRBV6-5 and TRBJ1-5, with 9 bases that match TRBD1. After removal of 6 bases from V and 2 bases from J, the junction contained 5 bases not matched to a gene. The CDR3 sequence is 15 residues long. Per germline, CDR1 MNHEY and CDR2 SVGAGI. The CDR3 reads CASRETGGRNQPQHF. For the CDR3, the DNA is TGTGCCAGCAGGGAGACAGGGGGACGCAATCAGCCCCAGCATTTT.